The following is a T cell receptor beta chain sequence with its context. The data derive from a study of PD-L1 blockade in urothelial cancer. The ends lost 5 bases at V and 4 bases at J; junction bases unmatched: 3. Germline CDR1 and CDR2: LNHDA and SQIVND (reference sequence). The CDR3 is 13 residues long. Repertoires were generated with immunoSEQ multiplex PCR, while TCRdb's copy carries only in-frame clones and drops some. This sample yields more than 45,000 clones, of which around 79% are seen a single time; 3.5% to 5.5% belongs to the top ten. The material was PBMCs, obtained around atezolizumab (anti-PD-L1) treatment. The receptor was derived from a man between 70 and 80 years old with urothelial cancer. The chain carries TRBV19 and TRBJ2-5; 8 bases line up with TRBD1. The CDR3 DNA reads as TGTGCCAGTAGTTGGACAGGGCGAGAGACCCAGTACTTC. Protein product: CASSWTGRETQYF.